Detailed here is one T cell receptor (beta chain). Its antigen is currently not known. There are no base qualities to consult, and no much larger clone falls within one base. Collaborating institutions collected whole blood in K2EDTA tubes following their own protocols. Collaborator samples were shipped for TCRbeta analysis as frozen whole blood, isolated PBMCs, or DNA extracted from either sample type. The data are from a study of blood T cell repertoires in COVID-19 (dated by TCRdb to about 2020). Broadly, across the study: The collaborator samples originated in the United States, Italy and Spain and spanned the acute and convalescent phases of COVID-19. The material from the prospective study consisted of cDNA or gDNA derived from T cells, B-cell-depleted T cells, or PBMCs. The dataset comprised deeply sampled blood TCRbeta repertoires from subjects exposed to, actively infected with, or recovered from COVID-19. The repertoires were released in a freely available public database meant as a resource for research on the immune response to SARS-CoV-2. Samples were obtained from the ongoing ImmuneRACE study (first 160 participants) and from 1,254 subjects provided by 6 global collaborators. Sample metadata almost always included a de-identified subject ID, COVID-19 status, age in years and sex. Where HLA class I and class II types were available, the types were taken from metadata supplied by the sample provider, not from assay-based typing.

The immunoSEQ Assay, a bias-controlled multiplex PCR, was used to amplify TCRbeta CDR3 regions from genomic DNA. As for the original processing: Within the assay, amplification of reference gene primers was used to estimate how many nucleated cells each sample contained. Sequence reads were collapsed and filtered to measure the absolute abundance of every unique TCRbeta CDR3 rearrangement. For each sample, productive Simpson clonality was calculated as the square root of Simpson's diversity index over productive rearrangements. In its TCRdb copy, this immuneACCESS table keeps in-frame sequences only and misses some clones. Where compared with another copy, unresolved V genes explain less than half of these, and the others have no known cause. V, J and clone size were drawn from that table, and D and trimming were deduced from the DNA. The sample table holds about 160,000 clones, of which more than 60% were seen once. 2.5% to 3% of the sample is held by the ten biggest clonotypes.

The CDR3 runs 15 amino acids, cysteine and phenylalanine included. Only the CDR3 region is kept as DNA, spanning 45 bases read in frame from base 1. V is pared back by 8 bases and J by 2 bases, with 18 bases lying between the germline termini. Per the germline V gene, SNHLY is the CDR1 and FYNNEI is the CDR2. Results the study describes overall, beyond this receptor: Clinical and demographic metadata were provided uncurated, with the amount varying by source and participant.

This clonotype originated in a man in his 70s with acute or convalescent COVID-19. The chain is assembled from TRBV2 and TRBJ2-5; a weak D assignment points to TRBD2 (7 bases agree). Sequencing was performed on peripheral blood. The DNA sequence reads TGTGCCAGCGCCCCCGGGGGGCCGATACAAGAGACCCAGTACTTC. It translates as CASAPGGPIQETQYF.